This T cell receptor beta chain is drawn from a study of vaccination and CD4 T cells after COVID-19. Study-wide background: The study drew post-COVID samples a median around 100 days after diagnosis (range 35 to 161).

Treatment in this sample: roughly 11-day PBMC culture with coronavirus spike peptide pools or control peptides (ViraFEST assay). This clonotype is deemed medium-sized. Antigen: not known. CD4+ T cells that had been cultured provided DNA sequenced with the Oncomine TCR Beta short-read assay. In TCRdb, the PCR reads were re-called with MiXCR into one record per CDR3 protein. The sample has about 3,000 distinct CDR3 sequences; roughly 80% are singletons. The CDR3 is 16 amino acids. Germline values: CDR1 SEHNR, CDR2 FQNEAQ (reference sequence). V was clipped by 3 bases and J by 5 bases; unmatched bases: 8.

The specimen sequenced was CD4+ T cells from blood, cultured in vitro. J is TRBJ1-5 and V is TRBV7-9; 9 bases match TRBD1. The sequence was collected from a human donor who had recovered from COVID-19. The CDR3 nucleotides read TGTGCCAGCAGCTTTTCATTGGGACAGGGACATCAGCCCCAGCATTTT. It specifies CASSFSLGQGHQPQHF.